The following is a TCR beta chain sequence with its context. What it recognizes is unknown. This record belongs to a study of T cell responses to AZD1222 COVID-19 vaccine. Whole-study findings and limits: Repertoire sampling occurred only after the peak T cell response. There were mostly white British donors and more females than males, and clonal diversity was possibly underestimated.

The assay was immunoSEQ multiplex PCR, and TCRdb's table has in-frame clones only and misses some. The sample holds about 110,000 clones, 80% to 95% seen once. The CDR3 is 12 residues long. This chain uses TRBV21-1 with TRBJ1-2. TRBV21-1 is marked as a pseudogene. Sequenced here: peripheral blood, sampled on day 0 of AZD1222 vaccination. The clonotype was recovered from an adult in good health. CDR3 loop: CASSKEVDGYTF. The CDR3, as DNA: TGTGCCAGCAGCAAAGAAGTTGATGGCTACACCTTC.